This T cell receptor beta chain was documented in a study of T cell responses to AZD1222 COVID-19 vaccine. On the study more broadly: Samples with a second dose at about 4 or about 12 weeks were pooled together.

CDR3 size: 13 residues. Germline V gene lookup returns CDR1 LGHDT and CDR2 YNNKEL (reference sequence). V lost 6 bases to trimming and J lost 7 bases, with 15 bases between them. The study, taken as a whole, reports: Spike-specific TCRs gained breadth and depth after people received two AZD1222 doses. The sample set comprised mostly white British donors with more females, and clonal diversity was possibly underestimated.

Measured with immunoSEQ multiplex PCR; TCRdb has only the in-frame clones, and not every one. This sample has around 120,000 clones, with over 75% found just once. On this clone: Antigen: not known.

The sequencing here drew on peripheral blood, taken on day 0 of AZD1222 vaccination. The chain links TRBV3-1 (or the pseudogene TRBV3-2) to TRBJ1-2, with unresolved D. This clonotype was obtained from an adult in good health. The CDR3 coding sequence is TGTGCCAGCAGGGCCACAACTACCGTTGGCTACACCTTC. It specifies CASRATTTVGYTF.